One and the same sample provided the 12 T cell receptor beta chains below, sequenced in a study of T cells in women clearing cervical HPV infection. The assay was immunoSEQ multiplex PCR, and TCRdb's table has in-frame clones only and misses some. The table for this sample gives some 20,000 clones. The sequenced sample consisted of blood buffy coat. The receptors come from a woman between 18 and 75 years old with a cervical HPV16 infection that either progressed to CIN3+ or cleared (not recorded which).

As for this clone: The sequence runs out 3 residues before the end of the CDR3; the remainder is reconstructed from the germline J gene. The gene calls are TRBV19 and TRBJ2-1; TRBD2 matches at 14 bases. The J segment lost 3 bases and the V segment lost 6 bases, leaving 4 bases of the junction unmatched. Germline values: CDR1 LNHDA, CDR2 SQIVND (reference sequence). The CDR3 is 16 amino acids. CDR3 region: CASRGLAGEIYNEQFF. The CDR3 bases that were read are TGTGCCAGTAGGGGACTAGCGGGGGAAATCTACAATGAG.

As regards this clone: Coverage ceases 3 residues before the CDR3 finishes, and the germline J gene fills in the end. J is TRBJ2-5 and V is TRBV19, with 7 positions matching TRBD2. V lost 4 bases to trimming and J lost 2 bases; unmatched junction nucleotides: 10. The germline CDR1 and CDR2 sequences are LNHDA and SQIVND (reference sequence). The CDR3 has 16 amino acids. The CDR3 DNA, read in part, is TGTGCCAGTAGTACCAACCGGGACTACCTACAAGAGACC. Protein product: CASSTNRDYLQET. Given in full, the CDR3 is CASSTNRDYLQETQYF.

Remarks on this clone: Coverage ceases 3 residues before the CDR3 finishes, and the germline J gene fills in the end. This rearrangement joins TRBV7-9 to TRBJ2-3, with no clear D. The CDR3 length is 15 residues. CDR1 and CDR2 (germline): SEHNR, FQNEAQ (reference sequence). This CDR3 is CASSLAGQYQETQYF. Partial CDR3 DNA: TGTGCCAGCAGCTTAGCGGGCCAGTACCAAGAGACG. Together with reference TRBV7-9 and TRBJ2-3, the CDR3 gives the full variable domain: DTGVSQNPRHKITKRGQNVTFRCDPISEHNRLYWYRQTLGQGPEFLTYFQNEAQLEKSRLLSDRFSAERPKGSFSTLEIQRTEQGDSAMYLCASSLAGQYQETQYFGPGTRLTVL.

A remark on this clone: The read finishes 3 residues shy of the CDR3 end, and the germline J gene is used to complete it. The V gene is TRBV11-3, the J gene TRBJ2-3, with 7 nucleotides matching TRBD1. The CDR3 is made up of 13 amino acids. Germline V CDR1 and CDR2: SGHNT, YENEEA. Partial CDR3 DNA: TGTGCCAGCAGCAGGGGGCCGAAAGAGACG. It encodes CASSRGPKET. The full CDR3 reads CASSRGPKETQYF.

CDR3 residues: CASSLFGTGDNEQFF. CDR3 DNA (partial): TGTGCCAGCAGCTTATTCGGGACAGGGGACAATGAG. V usage is TRBV11-3 and J usage is TRBJ2-1; the match to TRBD1 covers 10 bases. Sequencing ends 3 residues short of the CDR3 end; the germline J gene provides the rest. From germline, CDR1 is SGHNT and CDR2 YENEEA. The CDR3 covers 15 residues. The ends lost 2 bases at V and 5 bases at J; junction bases unmatched: 3.

For this clone: The sequence runs out 3 residues before the end of the CDR3; the remainder is reconstructed from the germline J gene. The chain carries TRBV7-2 and TRBJ1-2; TRBD1 matches 8 bases. Germline assignment: CDR1 SGHTA and CDR2 FQGNSA. Germline trimming cut 5 bases from V and 5 bases from J; bases unmatched to any gene: 4. The length of the CDR3 is 13 residues. This CDR3 is CASSPDRGYGYTF. The CDR3 DNA, read in part, is TGTGCCAGCAGCCCTGACAGGGGATATGGC.

About this clone itself: The CDR3 extends 3 residues past the end of the read, so its final part is completed from the germline J gene. The V and J genes are TRBV20-1 and TRBJ2-3, with D tentatively TRBD2 (5 bases). The CDR3 covers 14 residues. Deletions cut 5 bases from V and 2 bases from J, with 14 bases between. The germline CDR1 and CDR2 sequences are DFQATT and SNEGSKA (reference sequence). The CDR3 sequence is CSAPPSLSTDTQYF. CDR3 DNA, as far as it was read: TGCAGTGCTCCTCCTAGCTTATCCACAGATACG.

The part of the CDR3 DNA that was read is TGTGCCAGCAGCTTCGGGGGGTTCGACAATGAG. Translated, it gives CASSFGGFDNE. The CDR3 in full is CASSFGGFDNEQFF. The rearrangement joins TRBV5-6 to TRBJ2-1; 7 nucleotides agree with TRBD2. The CDR3 end lies 3 residues beyond the end of the read and is filled in from the germline J gene. Per the germline V gene, CDR1 is SGHDT and CDR2 is YYEEEE. Trimming took 2 bases from V and 5 from J; bases not matched to a gene: 4. This CDR3 contains 14 residues.

In the case of this clone: The CDR3 end is not reached by the read, which stops 3 residues before it; the germline J gene fills it in. The chain carries TRBV18 and TRBJ1-1; D unclear. This CDR3 is 15 amino acids long. Germline V gene data show CDR1 as KGHSH and CDR2 as LQKENI. V was shortened by 2 bases and J by 4 bases, with 14 bases between the two germline ends. The CDR3 here is CASSPGAFLGTEAFF. The covered CDR3 bases are TGTGCCAGCTCACCAGGAGCGTTCTTGGGCACTGAA.

Concerning this clone itself: The CDR3 end falls 3 residues outside the read, so it is completed with the germline J gene. V gene TRBV19 combines with J gene TRBJ2-3, with D unresolved. The CDR3 is 11 residues long. The germline V and J ends were trimmed by 5 bases and 4 bases, with 4 bases remaining between them. Germline CDR1 reads LNHDA; CDR2 reads SQIVND (reference sequence). The CDR3 here is CASSLSDTQYF. CDR3 DNA, as far as it was read: TGTGCCAGTAGTTTATCAGATACG.

Regarding this clone: The observed sequence ends 3 residues before the CDR3 terminus, with the missing tail filled in from the germline J gene. The V gene is TRBV5-1, the J gene TRBJ1-4, with 8 bases aligning to TRBD1. The CDR3 consists of 19 residues. V dropped 0 bases and J dropped 0; count of bases not matched to a gene: 10. Germline V gives CDR1 SGHRS, CDR2 YFSETQ. This CDR3 is CASSLATGALDATNEKLFF. The covered CDR3 bases are TGCGCCAGCAGCTTGGCGACAGGGGCCCTCGATGCAACTAATGAAAAA.

For this clone: The read terminates 3 residues before the CDR3 end, so the remaining end is supplied by the germline J gene. This chain connects TRBV10-2 to TRBJ2-3, with D maybe TRBD2 (5 bases). The CDR3 extends over 15 amino acids. Germline values: CDR1 WSHSY, CDR2 SAAADI. Trimming took 8 bases from V and 0 from J, leaving 15 bases between them. The CDR3 sequence is CASLKGRTSTDTQYF. The covered CDR3 bases are TGCGCCAGCTTGAAAGGGCGGACTAGCACAGATACG.